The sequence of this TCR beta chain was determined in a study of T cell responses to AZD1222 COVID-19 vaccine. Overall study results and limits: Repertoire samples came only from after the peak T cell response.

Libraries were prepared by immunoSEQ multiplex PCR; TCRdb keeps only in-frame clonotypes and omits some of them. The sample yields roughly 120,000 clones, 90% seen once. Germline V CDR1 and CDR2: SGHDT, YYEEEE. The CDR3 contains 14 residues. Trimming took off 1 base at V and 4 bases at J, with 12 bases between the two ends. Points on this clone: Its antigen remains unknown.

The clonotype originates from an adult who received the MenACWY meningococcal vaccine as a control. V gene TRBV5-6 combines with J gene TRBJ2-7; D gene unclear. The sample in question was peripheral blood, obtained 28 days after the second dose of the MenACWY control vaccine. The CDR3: CASSLWRSRYEQYF. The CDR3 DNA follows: TGTGCCAGCAGCTTGTGGCGATCCCGGTACGAGCAGTACTTC.